Below, 10 T cell receptor beta chains from the same sample are listed, as sequenced in a study of shared clonotypes between healthy human individuals. The assay was immunoSEQ multiplex PCR, and TCRdb's table has in-frame clones only and misses some. The table shows roughly 2,000,000 clones, with 93% occurring only once. Naive CD8 cells were CD45RO-negative, positively selected for CCR7, excluding terminally differentiated effector memory CD45RA+ cells. Source material: naive CD8+ T cells from PBMCs. The source of these receptors is a man aged 18 to 30 in good health. Some clones in this sample may be carry-over from other donors' samples.

V gene TRBV5-5 combines with J gene TRBJ1-1, with unresolved D. V dropped 2 bases and J dropped 0 bases, with 5 bases sitting between them. The CDR3 length is 13 residues. Germline V gene data show CDR1 as SGHKS and CDR2 as YYEKEE (reference sequence). CDR3 loop: CASSLLLNTEAFF. For the CDR3, the DNA is TGTGCCAGCAGCTTACTTCTGAACACTGAAGCTTTCTTT.

The chain links TRBV27 to TRBJ1-1; a possible D gene is TRBD1 (6 bases). Trimming pared 3 bases from V and 2 bases from J, leaving 16 bases between. The V gene's germline CDR1 is MNHEY and CDR2 SMNVEV (reference sequence). CDR3 length: 16 amino acids. The CDR3 coding sequence is TGTGCCAGCAGTTTGGGACACCTTGGGACTAACACTGAAGCTTTCTTT. Protein product: CASSLGHLGTNTEAFF.

The V gene is TRBV27, the J gene TRBJ2-7; 7 bases map to TRBD2. Germline assignment: CDR1 MNHEY and CDR2 SMNVEV (reference sequence). The CDR3 contains 17 residues. The junction had 14 bases not matched to a gene; V was cut back by 0 bases and J by 6 bases. Written as DNA, the CDR3 is TGTGCCAGCAGTTTATCATCCGGACTAGGTACTAGGGGCGAGCAGTACTTC. Translating it yields CASSLSSGLGTRGEQYF.

Concerning this clone: The sample has other DNA sequences that encode this CDR3 too. The rearrangement uses TRBV6-1 and TRBJ2-1; D ambiguous. Trimming shortened V by 5 bases and J by 5 bases, and 1 base separated the two germline ends. CDR1 MNHNS and CDR2 SASEGT come from the germline V gene. CDR3 length: 10 amino acids. As DNA, the CDR3 is TGTGCCAGCAGTCACAATGAGCAGTTCTTC. Its translation: CASSHNEQFF.

The J gene is TRBJ1-5, the V gene TRBV6-6; 7 bases are shared with TRBD1. The V and J ends lost 5 bases and 1 base, in that order; junction bases with no gene match: 2. This CDR3 has 14 residues. The germline V gene has CDR1 MNHNY and CDR2 SVGAGI (reference sequence). As DNA, the CDR3 is TGTGCCAGCAGTGTGGGACAGAGCAATCAGCCCCAGCATTTT. This sequence encodes CASSVGQSNQPQHF.

This clone was detected only once. This chain links TRBV29-1 with TRBJ2-1; D is uncertain. The CDR3 loop spans 14 amino acids. The V gene's germline CDR1 is SQVTM and CDR2 ANQGSEA. Trimming stripped 4 bases from V and 4 bases from J, with 14 bases between. The CDR3 loop reads CSVGRVKGYNEQFF. The DNA for the CDR3 is TGCAGCGTTGGAAGGGTTAAAGGGTACAATGAGCAGTTCTTC.

The rearrangement uses TRBV14 and TRBJ2-7; weak D call: TRBD2 (5 bases). The CDR3 extends over 14 amino acids. Between the trimmed V and J ends, which lost 3 bases and 0 bases, there was a span of 9 bases. Germline V CDR1 and CDR2: SGHDN, FVKESK. Written as DNA, the CDR3 is TGTGCCAGCAGCCAGACGGGAACCTCCTACGAGCAGTACTTC. It encodes CASSQTGTSYEQYF. The whole variable domain, filled in from reference TRBV14 and TRBJ2-7, reads EAGVTQFPSHSVIEKGQTVTLRCDPISGHDNLYWYRRVMGKEIKFLLHFVKESKQDESGMPNNRFLAERTGGTYSTLKVQPAELEDSGVYFCASSQTGTSYEQYFGPGTRLTVT.

In the case of this clone: The same CDR3 also results from other DNA sequences found in this sample. The V gene is TRBV9, the J gene TRBJ2-3; 7 bases agree with TRBD1. Germline trimming cut 2 bases from V and 4 bases from J; bases unmatched to any gene: 4. Germline V gene sequence: CDR1 SGDLS, CDR2 YYNGEE. The CDR3 has 14 amino acids. In DNA, the CDR3 is TGTGCCAGCAGCGTGGGCAGGGGGTCAGATACGCAGTATTTT. This sequence encodes CASSVGRGSDTQYF.

CDR3 residues: CASKPGRSGADTQYF. The CDR3 nucleotides are TGTGCCAGCAAACCTGGCCGGTCCGGGGCAGATACGCAGTATTTT. V and J are TRBV9 and TRBJ2-3; weak D call: TRBD2 (5 bases). Germline CDR1 SGDLS, CDR2 YYNGEE. The CDR3 runs to 15 residues. The germline V and J ends were trimmed by 6 bases and 4 bases, with 18 bases remaining between them.

The CDR3: CASSASGTSRTDTQYF. CDR3 DNA: TGTGCCAGCAGCGCTAGCGGGACCTCTCGCACAGATACGCAGTATTTT. The genes are TRBV9 and TRBJ2-3; 9 bases match TRBD2. The CDR3 contains 16 residues. Germline loops: CDR1 SGDLS, CDR2 YYNGEE. Trimming at V came to 3 bases and at J to 1 base, leaving 6 bases not matched to a gene.